This is a list of T cell receptor beta chains from one sample in a study of blood T cell repertoires in COVID-19. The table came from immunoSEQ multiplex PCR; TCRdb's copy has only in-frame clones and leaves some out. The data contain 350,000 to 450,000 clones, approximately 91% of them singletons. The sample was PBMCs or T cells enriched from blood (not recorded which). All receptors derive from a woman aged 40 to 50 who had been exposed to COVID-19. The CDR3 runs from the conserved cysteine through the conserved F or W. The order of the fields is CDR3 protein, CDR3 DNA, J gene, V gene, D gene, clone size. D genes are given only for firm matches. The size of a clone is reported for some rows only, either as once, few or many, or as a class for expanded clones.

CASSVLPTVGGEQFF,TGTGCCAGCAGCGTATTACCGACGGTGGGGGGTGAGCAGTTCTTC,TRBJ2-1,TRBV9,.,.
CASSPSTGQPTYGYTF,TGTGCCAGCTCACCGTCTACGGGACAACCGACCTATGGCTACACCTTC,TRBJ1-2,TRBV18,.,once
CASTAGGYYEKLFF,TGTGCCAGCACTGCAGGGGGCTATTATGAAAAACTGTTTTTT,TRBJ1-4,TRBV2,TRBD1,.
CATSDGRRRINEQFF,TGTGCCACCAGTGATGGGAGGCGGAGGATAAATGAGCAGTTCTTC,TRBJ2-1,TRBV24-1,.,.
CATLSLRVEAFF,TGTGCCACCCTGTCCCTCCGGGTTGAAGCTTTCTTT,TRBJ1-1,TRBV2,.,.
CASIRGMGYGYTF,TGCGCCAGCATTAGGGGAATGGGGTATGGCTACACCTTC,TRBJ1-2,TRBV10-2,.,.
CSASTLGYTF,TGCAGTGCTAGCACTCTTGGCTACACCTTC,TRBJ1-2,TRBV20-1,.,.
CASGRQDTEAFF,TGTGCCAGCGGGCGCCAGGACACTGAAGCTTTCTTT,TRBJ1-1,TRBV7-9,.,.
CSSGWETQYF,TGCAGCTCGGGATGGGAGACCCAGTACTTC,TRBJ2-5,TRBV20-1,.,few
CASSQKRAVYNEQFF,TGTGCCAGCAGCCAAAAACGAGCGGTCTACAATGAGCAGTTCTTC,TRBJ2-1,TRBV14,.,.